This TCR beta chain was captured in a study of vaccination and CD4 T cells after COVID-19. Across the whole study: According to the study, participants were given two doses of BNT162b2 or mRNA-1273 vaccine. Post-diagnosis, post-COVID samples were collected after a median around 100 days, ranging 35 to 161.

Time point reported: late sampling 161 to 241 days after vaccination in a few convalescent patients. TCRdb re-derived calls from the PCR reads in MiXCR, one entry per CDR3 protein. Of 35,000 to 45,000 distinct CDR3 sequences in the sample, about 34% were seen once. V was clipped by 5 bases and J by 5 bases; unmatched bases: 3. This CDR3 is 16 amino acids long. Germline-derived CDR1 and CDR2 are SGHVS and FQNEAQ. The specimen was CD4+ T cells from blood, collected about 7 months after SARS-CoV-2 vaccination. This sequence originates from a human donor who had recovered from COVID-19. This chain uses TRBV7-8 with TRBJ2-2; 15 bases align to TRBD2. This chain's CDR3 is CASSTGTSGRTGELFF. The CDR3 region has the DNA TGTGCCAGCAGCACGGGGACTAGCGGGAGGACCGGGGAGCTGTTTTTT.